This T cell receptor beta chain comes out of a study of Ad26.COV2.S vaccination and SARS-CoV-2 variants. Whole-study findings and limits: Breadth and depth estimates from TCRs may understate total T cell responses.

Sample treatment: 15 to 20 received Ad26.COV2.S at low or high dose, single or two shots; about 5 received placebo; per-sample allocation not given. Specimen acquisition occurred on day 63 following the initial vaccine or placebo injection. This adult donor, from Boston, was 18-55 years old. The shot given was an Ad26 vector that makes Wuhan-strain SARS-CoV-2 spike. Trimming took 3 bases from V and 5 from J, leaving 12 bases between them. The CDR3 consists of 14 residues. Germline assignment: CDR1 KGHDR and CDR2 SFDVKD. In the case of this clone: The antigen is undetermined.

Clones were read by immunoSEQ multiplex PCR, and TCRdb kept only the in-frame ones, dropping some. The sample has 300,000 to 350,000 clones; about 88% are singletons. This specimen was peripheral blood, taken in a trial of Ad26.COV2.S vaccine versus placebo. The origin of this receptor is a person aged 18-65 years who received the Ad26.COV2.S COVID-19 vaccine or a placebo. This chain links TRBV24-1 with TRBJ2-5; D gene unclear. The CDR3: CATSDPARVETQYF. CDR3 coding DNA: TGTGCCACCAGTGATCCCGCACGGGTTGAGACCCAGTACTTC.